What follows describes a single TCR beta chain. These data originate in a study of blood T cell repertoires in COVID-19. Study as a whole: Both acute and convalescent COVID-19 samples were obtained from the United States, Italy and Spain.

Authors' methods: Reference gene primer amplification yielded estimated nucleated cell counts. The protocol was immunoSEQ multiplex PCR, while the TCRdb copy is restricted to in-frame clones and leaves out a portion. V and J calls and clone size come straight from that table; D and trimming were deduced from the DNA. Of 130,000 or so clones listed, roughly 84% were seen once; the top ten hold about 1.5%. Trimming cost V 4 bases and J 7 bases; bases outside gene matches: 6. Germline loops: CDR1 SGHRS, CDR2 YFSETQ. CDR3 length: 16 amino acids. The V gene is TRBV5-1, the J gene TRBJ2-1; TRBD2 aligns across 15 bases. The source is a man between 60 and 75 years old with acute or convalescent COVID-19. The sample consisted of peripheral blood. CDR3 sequence: CASSNPGLAGGNEQFF. DNA for the CDR3: TGCGCCAGCAGCAACCCGGGACTAGCGGGAGGTAATGAGCAGTTCTTC.